This TCR beta chain stems from a study of T-cell memory formation after mild COVID-19. TCRdb re-called the 5' RACE reads with MiXCR, one entry per CDR3 protein. Of approximately 560,000 distinct CDR3 sequences listed, around 16% are singletons. This CDR3 spans 14 amino acids. Per the germline V gene, CDR1 is SGHDT and CDR2 is YYEEEE. Trimming removed 0 bases from V and 4 bases from J, with 10 bases in between. Points from the study as a whole: Unconfirmed was the SARS-CoV-2 specificity of second-wave clones that peaked on day 37. CM and EM subsets held most contracting CD4+ clones; EMRA held CD8+ ones.

Comment on this clonotype: The target antigen is unknown.

This chain uses TRBV5-6 with TRBJ2-5; TRBD1 or TRBD2 may be the D gene (5 bases each). The sequenced material came from PBMCs or a T cell subset sorted from them (not recorded which). This clonotype was sampled from an adult woman who had mild COVID-19 (a few samples of this study predate the infection). Cell type and time point are not known. The CDR3 region is CASSLVGVRETQYF. CDR3 in DNA: TGTGCCAGCAGCTTGGTGGGGGTCAGAGAGACCCAGTACTTC.